The 5 T cell receptor beta chains below were found in one sample sequenced in a study of vaccination effects on CD4 cells after COVID-19. The repertoire was sequenced with immunoSEQ multiplex PCR; TCRdb's copy has only in-frame clones and lacks some. Of tens of thousands of clones in the sample, roughly 79% were seen once. These TCRs' antigens remain unknown. CD4+ T cells specific for antigen were expanded with viral peptide pools by the ViraFEST assay before sequencing. Following an approximately 11-day culture, CD4+ T cells were purified. Among the vaccine recipients, none had a prior SARS-CoV-2 infection, and nucleocapsid antibodies were negative. Sample: CD4+ T cells from PBMCs cultured with HCoV-NL63 spike peptides, taken before COVID-19 vaccination. These receptors all come from a human donor who received a COVID-19 vaccine.

The chain has TRBV7-3 and TRBJ2-3; 13 bases line up with TRBD2. Unmatched junction bases numbered 7, after V lost 6 bases and J lost 1 base. This CDR3 spans 17 amino acids. Germline V gene lookup returns CDR1 SGHTA and CDR2 FQGTGA. The CDR3 here is CASSFTSGGAGTDTQYF. The CDR3 bases are TGTGCCAGCAGTTTTACTAGCGGGGGGGCCGGCACAGATACGCAGTATTTT.

The chain uses TRBV5-1 and TRBJ1-1, with 11 bases identical to TRBD1. V was pared by 4 bases and J by 1 base, with 12 bases of the junction left unmatched. The CDR3 consists of 18 residues. The V gene's germline CDR1 is SGHRS and CDR2 YFSETQ. CDR3 protein: CASSATGQGARRNTEAFF. The CDR3 DNA reads TGCGCCAGCAGCGCTACCGGACAGGGGGCCCGAAGGAACACTGAAGCTTTCTTT.

The chain couples TRBV6-5 to TRBJ1-1, with TRBD1 matching 7 bases. CDR1 MNHEY and CDR2 SVGAGI come from the germline V gene. J lost 5 bases, V lost 4 bases, and 7 bases had no gene match. The CDR3 runs 14 residues. CDR3 residues: CASSFSRGGTEAFF. For the CDR3, the DNA is TGTGCCAGCAGTTTCTCCAGGGGGGGAACTGAAGCTTTCTTT.

The table lists this clone with a few counts. The chain employs TRBV12-3 or TRBV12-4 and TRBJ1-4; no firm D call. The CDR3 contains 10 residues. V was pared by 8 bases and J by 8 bases, with 6 bases between. This chain's CDR3 is CASGSEKLFF. Here the CDR3 DNA reads TGTGCCAGCGGATCAGAAAAACTGTTTTTT.

The chain combines TRBV3-1 (or the pseudogene TRBV3-2) with TRBJ2-5, with 7 bases lining up with TRBD2. The CDR3 spans 17 residues. Trimming cost V 2 bases and J 7 bases; bases outside gene matches: 16. CDR1 is LGHDT and CDR2 is YNNKEL in the germline V gene (reference sequence). CDR3 sequence (DNA): TGTGCCAGCAGCCAATCCGCCGGGCTAGCGGCTACAGCGACCCAGTACTTC. Translated: CASSQSAGLAATATQYF.